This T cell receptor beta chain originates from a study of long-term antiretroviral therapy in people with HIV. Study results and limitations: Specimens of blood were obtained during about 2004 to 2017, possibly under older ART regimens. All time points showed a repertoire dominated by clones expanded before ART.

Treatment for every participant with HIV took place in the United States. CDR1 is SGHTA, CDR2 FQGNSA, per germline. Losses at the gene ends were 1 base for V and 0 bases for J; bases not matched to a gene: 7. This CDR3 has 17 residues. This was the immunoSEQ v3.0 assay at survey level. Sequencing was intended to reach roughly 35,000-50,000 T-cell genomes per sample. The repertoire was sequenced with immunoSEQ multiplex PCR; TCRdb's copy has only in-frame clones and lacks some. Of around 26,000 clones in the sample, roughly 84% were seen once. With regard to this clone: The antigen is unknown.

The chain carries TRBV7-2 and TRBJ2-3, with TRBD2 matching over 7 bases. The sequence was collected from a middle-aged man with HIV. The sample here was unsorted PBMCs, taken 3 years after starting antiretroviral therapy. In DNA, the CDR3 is TGTGCCAGCAGCTTAGTAGTCGCGGGGGACAGCACAGATACGCAGTATTTT. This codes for CASSLVVAGDSTDTQYF. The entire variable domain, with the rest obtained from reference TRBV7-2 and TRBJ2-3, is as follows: GAGVSQSPSNKVTEKGKDVELRCDPISGHTALYWYRQSLGQGLEFLIYFQGNSAPDKSGLPSDRFSAERTGGSVSTLTIQRTQQEDSAVYLCASSLVVAGDSTDTQYFGPGTRLTVL.